This TCR beta chain was profiled in a study of blood T cell repertoires in COVID-19. Trimming left V 6 bases short and J 8 bases short, with 16 bases between. The CDR3 contains 13 residues. The germline gives CDR1 KGHSH, CDR2 LQKENI. The repertoire was sequenced with immunoSEQ multiplex PCR; TCRdb's copy has only in-frame clones and lacks some. The sample shows some 17,000 clones, approximately 80% of them seen only once. This sequence originates from a woman between 70 and 85 years old with active COVID-19. The chain combines TRBV18 with TRBJ1-2; D gene uncertain. Sequencing was performed on peripheral blood. In DNA form, the CDR3 reads TGTGCCAGCTCTCAGGCCCAAGGAAGCGGCTACACCTTC. Its protein product is CASSQAQGSGYTF.